This record concerns one T cell receptor beta chain sequence. No antigen is known for it. No qualities accompany the bases; no much larger clone lies one base away. This sample was included in a study of blood T cell repertoires in COVID-19 (dated by TCRdb to the early 2020s). At the level of the whole study: Collaborator samples came from the United States, Italy and Spain and covered acute and convalescent phases of COVID-19. Where HLA class I and class II types were available, the types were taken from metadata supplied by the sample provider, not from assay-based typing. The repertoires were released in a freely available public database intended as a resource for research on the immune response to SARS-CoV-2. Samples came from the ongoing ImmuneRACE study (first 160 participants) plus 1,254 subjects from 6 global collaborators. Nearly every sample came with metadata listing a de-identified subject ID, COVID-19 status, age in years and sex. The dataset comprised deeply sampled blood TCRbeta repertoires from subjects exposed to, actively infected with, or recovered from COVID-19. The material from the prospective study consisted of cDNA or gDNA derived from T cells, B-cell-depleted T cells, or PBMCs.

Cut back by 2 bases and 4 bases, the V and J ends lie 12 bases apart. The CDR3 contains 15 residues, cysteine and phenylalanine counted. Left in the record is the CDR3 DNA by itself, 45 bases read in frame from the first base. Based on the germline V gene, the CDR1 and CDR2 sequences are SGHRS and YFSETQ. Whole blood was collected in K2EDTA tubes by collaborating institutions according to the institutions' own protocols. For TCRbeta analysis, collaborators shipped samples as frozen whole blood, isolated PBMCs, or DNA extracted from either of those sample types. The immunoSEQ Assay, a bias-controlled multiplex PCR, was used to amplify TCRbeta CDR3 regions from genomic DNA. The authors processed their data as follows. Within the assay, amplification of reference gene primers was used to estimate how many nucleated cells each sample contained. To quantify the absolute abundance of each unique TCRbeta CDR3 rearrangement, sequence reads were collapsed and filtered. For each sample, productive Simpson clonality was calculated by taking the square root of Simpson's diversity index across productive rearrangements. This immuneACCESS table, as held by TCRdb, lists in-frame sequences with V and J called but not all clones. Of the missing ones, under half trace to an unresolved V gene in checked studies; the others have no known cause. V, J and clone size reflect that table, while D and trimming were determined from the DNA. This sample lists approximately 250,000 clones; under 90% were detected once. Around 7.8% of the sample is held by the ten biggest clonotypes.

The investigation overall reported the following: How much clinical and demographic metadata was included differed by source and by participant, and the metadata was provided uncurated.

Sequenced sample: peripheral blood. The receptor comes from a human donor in a cohort sampled during active COVID-19. The chain couples TRBV5-1 to TRBJ2-2; the D segment could be TRBD2, given 7 matching bases. The DNA reads TGCGCCAGCAGCTTCGGGGGGCTAAGCACCGGGGAGCTGTTTTTT. This translates into CASSFGGLSTGELFF.